One and the same sample provided the 27 T cell receptor beta chains below, sequenced in a study of liver allograft versus peripheral blood T cells. About the research overall: T cell receptor repertoires in transplanted livers were compared with those in recipients' peripheral blood.

TCRdb reprocessed the reads via MiXCR and lists one record per CDR3 protein. The data hold about 8,400 distinct CDR3 sequences, with roughly 15% observed a single time. The receptor source for this set is a human patient who had a liver transplant. Some T cells may trace back to the graft donor.

This sequence joins TRBV20-1 and TRBJ2-3, with 8 bases that match TRBD2. Germline CDR1 DFQATT, CDR2 SNEGSKA (reference sequence). The length of the CDR3 is 13 residues. V was pared by 6 bases and J by 0 bases, with 2 bases of the junction left unmatched. The CDR3 reads CSAAGGSTDTQYF. The CDR3 DNA follows: TGCAGTGCCGCGGGAGGAAGCACAGATACGCAGTATTTT.

Regarding this clonotype: A read error is possible here, since a much larger clone lies one base away. Here the CDR3 DNA reads TGTGCCATACTCGGGACAGGGAGCACTGAAGCTTTCTTT. Encoded protein: CAILGTGSTEAFF. The V gene is TRBV10-3, the J gene TRBJ1-1; 9 nucleotides line up with TRBD1. Per the germline V gene, CDR1 is ENHRY and CDR2 is SYGVKD. V gave up 9 bases and J gave up 4 bases; unmatched junction bases: 6. The CDR3 is 13 amino acids.

This clonotype has just a few counts. The chain combines TRBV20-1 with TRBJ2-3, with 12 bases fitting TRBD2. The V gene's germline CDR1 is DFQATT and CDR2 SNEGSKA (reference sequence). The CDR3 has 15 residues. V shed 4 bases, J shed 0 bases, and the junction held 2 bases outside the gene matches. The CDR3 reads CSATGTSGSTDTQYF. In DNA form, the CDR3 reads TGCAGTGCTACCGGGACTAGCGGGAGCACAGATACGCAGTATTTT.

This clonotype was detected ten times or more. The rearrangement uses TRBV30 and TRBJ2-7; TRBD1 matches at 7 bases. Germline V gene lookup returns CDR1 GTSNPN and CDR2 SVGIG (reference sequence). This CDR3 contains 20 residues. V lost 1 base to trimming and J lost 5 bases; unmatched junction nucleotides: 26. Written as DNA, the CDR3 is TGTGCCTGGAGTGCCCTTCAGGTCACAGGGGTTACGACCCCCGGTCACGAGCAGTACTTC. Its protein is CAWSALQVTGVTTPGHEQYF. Together with reference TRBV30 and TRBJ2-7, the CDR3 gives the full variable domain: SQTIHQWPATLVQPVGSPLSLECTVEGTSNPNLYWYRQAAGRGLQLLFYSVGIGQISSEVPQNLSASRPQDRQFILSSKKLLLSDSGFYLCAWSALQVTGVTTPGHEQYFGPGTRLTVT.

V usage is TRBV7-3 and J usage is TRBJ1-1, with a tentative D call TRBD1 (6 bases). The CDR3 spans 14 residues. V lost 5 bases and J lost 5, with 15 bases in between. CDR1 and CDR2 (germline): SGHTA, FQGTGA. This chain's CDR3 is CASSPTGGETEAFF. CDR3 coding DNA: TGTGCCAGCAGCCCCACCGGGGGCGAAACTGAAGCTTTCTTT.

Within the sample, this clonotype is medium-sized. The chain is built from TRBV19 and TRBJ1-5; D remains ambiguous. The CDR3 has 13 amino acids. The germline V and J ends were trimmed by 6 bases and 7 bases, with 13 bases remaining between them. Germline assignment: CDR1 LNHDA and CDR2 SQIVND (reference sequence). In DNA, the CDR3 is TGTGCCAGTAGCAAAACAGTTCTGCAGCCCCAGCATTTT. Its protein product is CASSKTVLQPQHF. The full variable domain, with the rest looked up from reference TRBV19 and TRBJ1-5, is DGGITQSPKYLFRKEGQNVTLSCEQNLNHDAMYWYRQDPGQGLRLIYYSQIVNDFQKGDIAEGYSVSREKKESFPLTVTSAQKNPTAFYLCASSKTVLQPQHFGDGTRLSIL.

The chain has TRBV5-5 and TRBJ2-1; 7 nucleotides match TRBD2. V was clipped by 7 bases and J by 3 bases; unmatched bases: 16. The CDR3 is made up of 17 amino acids. Germline CDR1 and CDR2: SGHKS and YYEKEE (reference sequence). The CDR3: CASGLGGEAGLYNEQFF. In nucleotides, the CDR3 is TGTGCCAGCGGTTTGGGGGGGGAAGCGGGCCTCTACAATGAGCAGTTCTTC.

This clonotype was recorded at least ten times. The chain has TRBV20-1 and TRBJ1-5, with D maybe TRBD1 (5 bases). Per germline, CDR1 DFQATT and CDR2 SNEGSKA (reference sequence). Trimming left V 3 bases short and J 3 bases short, with 15 bases between. This CDR3 region has 15 residues. The CDR3 loop reads CSASIFQGTNQPQHF. The CDR3, as DNA: TGCAGTGCTAGTATCTTCCAGGGAACCAATCAGCCCCAGCATTTT.

In its sample, this clonotype is medium-sized. The rearrangement links TRBV6-1 to TRBJ1-4, with 8 nucleotides matching TRBD1. This CDR3 has 18 residues. CDR1 is MNHNS and CDR2 is SASEGT in the germline V gene. The V gene end was trimmed by 7 bases and the J gene end by 7 bases; junction bases not matched to a gene: 20. The CDR3 sequence: CASNPARTGTSDGEKLFF. CDR3 in DNA: TGTGCCAGCAATCCCGCCCGGACAGGGACAAGCGACGGTGAAAAACTGTTTTTT.

This clonotype was recorded many times. The rearrangement joins TRBV7-2 to TRBJ1-1; D possibly corresponds to TRBD1 (5 bases). CDR1 is SGHTA, CDR2 FQGNSA, per germline. This CDR3 contains 14 residues. V lost 5 bases to trimming and J lost 1 base, with 11 bases between them. The CDR3 here is CASSPGPRNTEAFF. CDR3 bases: TGTGCCAGCAGCCCGGGACCGAGGAACACTGAAGCTTTCTTT.

The rearrangement links TRBV2 to TRBJ1-2; a weak D match, TRBD1 (5 bases). V was pared by 6 bases and J by 4 bases, with 12 bases between. The CDR3 runs 13 residues. Looked up from germline, CDR1 is SNHLY and CDR2 is FYNNEI. CDR3 coding DNA: TGTGCCAGCAGCGCCCAGGGTCGCTATGGCTACACCTTC. The encoded protein is CASSAQGRYGYTF.

The chain combines TRBV20-1 with TRBJ2-1; D tentatively reads TRBD1 or TRBD2 (7 bases each). CDR1 is DFQATT, CDR2 SNEGSKA, per germline (reference sequence). Trimming took off 6 bases at V and 1 base at J, with 22 bases between the two ends. CDR3 length: 17 residues. In nucleotides, the CDR3 is TGCAGTGCGAAGACAGGGTCAGGAGCGGGGTCCTACAATGAGCAGTTCTTC. Amino acids: CSAKTGSGAGSYNEQFF.

This clonotype was counted a few times. This sequence joins TRBV20-1 and TRBJ1-1; a weak D match, TRBD1 (5 bases). CDR1 and CDR2 (germline): DFQATT, SNEGSKA (reference sequence). Trimming left V 0 bases short and J 4 bases short, with 9 bases between. The CDR3 length is 13 residues. CDR3 in DNA: TGCAGTGCTAGAGAATATGGGGGCACTGAAGCTTTCTTT. Translating gives CSAREYGGTEAFF.

The V and J genes are TRBV20-1 and TRBJ2-7, with 8 bases aligning to TRBD2. The CDR3 is 13 amino acids. The germline CDR1 and CDR2 sequences are DFQATT and SNEGSKA (reference sequence). With 3 bases clipped from V and 3 bases from J, the junction kept 4 bases outside the gene matches. This CDR3 reads CSASGLAVYEQYF. CDR3 sequence (DNA): TGCAGTGCTAGCGGACTAGCCGTCTACGAGCAGTACTTC.

This clonotype is medium-sized within its sample. This chain uses TRBV6-1 with TRBJ1-5, with D perhaps TRBD1 (5 bases). The CDR3 runs to 15 residues. From germline, CDR1 is MNHNS and CDR2 SASEGT. Trimming took off 6 bases at V and 3 bases at J, with 15 bases between the two ends. CDR3 in DNA: TGTGCCAGCAGACAAGGGGACGCAGCCAATCAGCCCCAGCATTTT. Its translation is CASRQGDAANQPQHF.

This clonotype was picked up a small number of times. The chain couples TRBV12-3 or TRBV12-4 to TRBJ1-1, with D perhaps matching TRBD1 (5 bases). Trimming removed 2 bases at V and 7 bases at J, with 8 bases between. The CDR3 length is 12 residues. The CDR3 spells CASSLRRGEAFF. The CDR3 nucleotides read TGTGCCAGCAGTTTAAGGAGGGGTGAAGCTTTCTTT.

By sample fraction, this clonotype is medium-sized. This chain links TRBV24-1 with TRBJ1-5; D is ambiguous. The CDR3 loop spans 17 amino acids. The germline gives CDR1 KGHDR, CDR2 SFDVKD. V was shortened by 3 bases and J by 5 bases, with 19 bases between the two germline ends. Here the CDR3 reads CATSDTRHSGGDQPQHF. The CDR3 nucleotides read TGTGCCACCAGTGATACCCGGCACTCGGGAGGCGATCAGCCCCAGCATTTT.

This clonotype is termed medium-sized. The chain joins TRBV27 to TRBJ1-6; tentative D call: TRBD1 (6 bases). Trimming cost V 2 bases and J 0 bases, with 11 bases left between them. The CDR3 contains 17 residues. The germline V gene has CDR1 MNHEY and CDR2 SMNVEV (reference sequence). CDR3 sequence (DNA): TGTGCCAGCAGTTTAAAGGGGGGCATCTCCTATAATTCACCCCTCCACTTT. As protein: CASSLKGGISYNSPLHF.

This clonotype rates as medium-sized. The J gene is TRBJ1-5, the V gene TRBV29-1, with 8 bases lining up with TRBD1. The V gene end was trimmed by 4 bases and the J gene end by 1 base; junction bases not matched to a gene: 0. The CDR3 is 13 amino acids. In germline, CDR1 is SQVTM, CDR2 ANQGSEA. The CDR3 nucleotides are TGCAGCGTTGGGGACAGGAGCAATCAGCCCCAGCATTTT. It encodes CSVGDRSNQPQHF.

This clonotype was seen a few times. The chain has TRBV11-2 and TRBJ1-6, with 7 positions matching TRBD1. Trimming cost V 5 bases and J 9 bases; bases outside gene matches: 13. The germline V gene encodes CDR1 SGHAT and CDR2 FQNNGV. This CDR3 spans 16 amino acids. The CDR3 loop is CASSQGGGTITSPLHF. In DNA form, the CDR3 reads TGTGCCAGCAGCCAGGGGGGTGGGACAATCACTTCACCCCTCCACTTT.

The CDR3 is CASEQGAYEQYF. The CDR3 bases are TGTGCCAGCGAACAGGGGGCCTACGAGCAGTACTTC. The J gene is TRBJ2-7, the V gene TRBV28, with TRBD1 matching 8 bases. This CDR3 is built from 12 residues. After removal of 8 bases from V and 2 bases from J, the junction contained 2 bases not matched to a gene. Germline assignment: CDR1 MDHEN and CDR2 SYDVKM. The full variable domain, in which reference TRBV28 and TRBJ2-7 provide the parts outside the CDR3, is DVKVTQSSRYLVKRTGEKVFLECVQDMDHENMFWYRQDPGLGLRLIYFSYDVKMKEKGDIPEGYSVSREKKERFSLILESASTNQTSMYLCASEQGAYEQYFGPGTRLTVT.

This clonotype occurred a few times. The V and J genes are TRBV7-9 and TRBJ2-3; D is unresolved. Germline V CDR1 and CDR2: SEHNR, FQNEAQ (reference sequence). V lost 3 bases and J 0 bases, leaving 4 bases between the germline ends. The CDR3 has 13 amino acids. CDR3 amino acids: CASSFPSTDTQYF. The CDR3 DNA follows: TGTGCCAGCAGCTTTCCTAGCACAGATACGCAGTATTTT.

The chain combines TRBV2 with TRBJ1-5, with D possibly TRBD1 on 5 matching bases. Germline V gene sequence: CDR1 SNHLY, CDR2 FYNNEI. The CDR3 loop spans 13 amino acids. V was shortened by 3 bases and J by 4 bases, with 7 bases between the two germline ends. CDR3 coding DNA: TGTGCCAGCAGTGATGAGGGGAATCAGCCCCAGCATTTT. This gives the protein CASSDEGNQPQHF.

Within the sample, this clonotype is medium-sized (0.01 to 0.1%). The chain uses TRBV7-2 and TRBJ1-6; no clear D gene. V lost 1 base to trimming and J lost 8 bases, with 12 bases between them. Germline-derived CDR1 and CDR2 are SGHTA and FQGNSA. CDR3 length: 15 amino acids. The chain's CDR3 is CASSLVGLRDSPLHF. DNA of the CDR3: TGTGCCAGCAGCTTAGTGGGTCTTCGTGATTCACCCCTCCACTTT. Combining the CDR3 with reference TRBV7-2 and TRBJ1-6 gives the whole variable domain GAGVSQSPSNKVTEKGKDVELRCDPISGHTALYWYRQSLGQGLEFLIYFQGNSAPDKSGLPSDRFSAERTGGSVSTLTIQRTQQEDSAVYLCASSLVGLRDSPLHFGNGTRLTVT.

This clonotype was observed many times. The DNA of the CDR3 is TGTGCCAGCAGCTCGTCCCCCTCTAGGACAAGACTCACCGGGGAGCTGTTTTTT. It yields the protein CASSSSPSRTRLTGELFF. V is TRBV7-9 and J is TRBJ2-2, with D perhaps TRBD1 (5 bases). V was pared by 4 bases and J by 4 bases, with 22 bases between. The CDR3 runs to 18 residues. CDR1 SEHNR and CDR2 FQNEAQ come from the germline V gene (reference sequence).

There are many counts of this clonotype. J is TRBJ2-4 and V is TRBV7-9; 7 positions match TRBD2. V lost 4 bases and J lost 1; bases outside the gene matches: 13. This CDR3 spans 18 amino acids. CDR1 and CDR2 (germline): SEHNR, FQNEAQ (reference sequence). CDR3 sequence: CASSSGLSSGAAKNIQYF. The CDR3 nucleotides are TGTGCCAGCAGCTCGGGGTTGTCGAGCGGGGCGGCCAAAAACATTCAGTACTTC.

This clonotype appeared many times. This chain joins TRBV15 and TRBJ1-4, with D unresolved. V lost 1 base and J 2 bases, leaving 2 bases between the germline ends. This CDR3 has 13 residues. Per germline, CDR1 LNHNV and CDR2 YYDKDF (reference sequence). CDR3 amino acids: CATSRATNEKLFF. The CDR3, as DNA: TGTGCCACCAGCAGAGCGACTAATGAAAAACTGTTTTTT.